This T cell receptor (beta chain) was identified in a study of response to subunit inactivated influenza vaccine. Study-wide points: Authors suggested seasonal influenza vaccinations each recruit few new T cells.

This clonotype came up many times. As yet, its antigen is unknown. TCRdb re-derived calls from the RT-PCR reads in MiXCR, one entry per CDR3 protein. The sample contains around 470,000 distinct CDR3 sequences, roughly 7.6% of which appear only once. J gave up 7 bases and V 5 bases, and 7 bases lay outside the gene matches. This CDR3 is built from 14 residues. The origin of this receptor is a man in his fifties or sixties who received an inactivated influenza vaccine. The material sequenced was PBMCs from blood, taken roughly 24 months after vaccination. The rearrangement uses TRBV12-3 or TRBV12-4 and TRBJ1-4; 7 nucleotides align to TRBD1. The CDR3 sequence is CASSRTGPREKLFF. Here the CDR3 DNA reads TGTGCCAGCAGTCGGACAGGCCCCCGTGAAAAACTGTTTTTT.